The 8 T cell receptor beta chains below all came from one sample that was sequenced in a study of T cells in localized non-small cell lung cancer. Assay: immunoSEQ multiplex PCR; the TCRdb copy retains only in-frame clones and omits some. The sample records 90,000 to 95,000 clones, under 95% being singletons. The sample in question was PBMCs, obtained before any cancer treatment. These TCRs come from a woman aged 40-70 years with stage II squamous cell lung carcinoma.

The V gene is TRBV19, the J gene TRBJ1-2; 8 nucleotides agree with TRBD1. The CDR3 is 15 amino acids. Losses at the gene ends were 4 bases for V and 6 bases for J; bases not matched to a gene: 10. Germline CDR1 LNHDA, CDR2 SQIVND (reference sequence). CDR3 protein: CASSTGQGLHDGYTF. In DNA, the CDR3 is TGTGCCAGTAGTACTGGACAGGGACTTCACGATGGCTACACCTTC.

V usage is TRBV6-5 and J usage is TRBJ2-1, with D tentatively TRBD1 (5 bases). The ends were cut back, 5 bases at V and 0 bases at J, with 11 bases in the middle. CDR3 length: 15 residues. Germline CDR1 reads MNHEY; CDR2 reads SVGAGI. The CDR3 DNA is TGTGCCAGCAGTCAAACAGGTGCCTCCTACAATGAGCAGTTCTTC. It is translated as CASSQTGASYNEQFF.

The chain uses TRBV19 and TRBJ2-2, with a possible D match to TRBD1 (6 bases). The CDR3 consists of 15 residues. Germline CDR1 is LNHDA and CDR2 is SQIVND (reference sequence). Trimming stripped 5 bases from V and 4 bases from J, with 14 bases between. The DNA for the CDR3 is TGTGCCAGTAGTCCCGGGACAATAGGCACCGGGGAGCTGTTTTTT. This sequence encodes CASSPGTIGTGELFF.

This chain connects TRBV5-6 to TRBJ1-2; D possibly corresponds to TRBD1 (6 bases). The CDR3 loop spans 15 amino acids. Looked up from germline, CDR1 is SGHDT and CDR2 is YYEEEE. V was pared by 1 base and J by 2 bases, with 12 bases between. The CDR3, as DNA: TGTGCCAGCAGCTTGAATCGCAGGGGCAACTATGGCTACACCTTC. It specifies CASSLNRRGNYGYTF.

V usage is TRBV5-6 and J usage is TRBJ1-1; 7 bases fit TRBD1. The V gene's germline CDR1 is SGHDT and CDR2 YYEEEE. The CDR3 runs 12 residues. Losses at the gene ends were 2 bases for V and 11 bases for J; bases not matched to a gene: 6. The CDR3 DNA sequence: TGTGCCAGCAGCTTCCTGGACAGGTCGGCTTTCTTT. This codes for CASSFLDRSAFF.

The chain uses TRBV28 and TRBJ2-5, with D perhaps TRBD1 (6 bases). This CDR3 is built from 15 residues. Trimming left V 5 bases short and J 1 base short, with 14 bases between. The germline CDR1 and CDR2 sequences are MDHEN and SYDVKM. In DNA, the CDR3 is TGTGCCAGCAGTCTCCACTCAGGGGTCCAAGAGACCCAGTACTTC. It encodes CASSLHSGVQETQYF.

This sequence joins TRBV6-5 and TRBJ1-5; the D gene is possibly TRBD1 (6 bases). Trimming shortened V by 6 bases and J by 4 bases, and 16 bases separated the two germline ends. Germline V gene data show CDR1 as MNHEY and CDR2 as SVGAGI. The CDR3 loop spans 15 amino acids. The CDR3 DNA sequence: TGTGCCAGCAGAAAGGGGACACAAGGGAATCAGCCCCAGCATTTT. Residues: CASRKGTQGNQPQHF.

Worth noting for this clone: A junction boundary mismatches the germline segment, possibly from a read error. V gene TRBV7-6 combines with J gene TRBJ2-1; 8 bases align to TRBD2. Germline V gene sequence: CDR1 SGHVS, CDR2 FNYEAQ. This CDR3 is built from 14 residues. Here the CDR3 DNA reads TGTGCCAGCTCGTCCCCTGGGACTGGCGGGGGGCCGCTCTTC. Translating gives CASSSPGTGGGPLF.